This T cell receptor beta chain stems from a study of response to subunit inactivated influenza vaccine. TCRdb reprocessed the RT-PCR reads with MiXCR, giving one entry per CDR3 protein. The table records about 700,000 distinct CDR3 sequences, around 14% of them present only once. In its sample, this clonotype was seen many times. The receptor's source is a man aged 45-60 years who received an inactivated influenza vaccine. Sequenced material: PBMCs from blood, taken around two weeks before vaccination.

The CDR3 region is CASSLDRYSGANVLTF. The CDR3, as DNA: TGTGCCAGCAGTCTTGACAGGTACTCTGGGGCCAACGTCCTGACTTTC. This chain connects TRBV6-2 or TRBV6-3 to TRBJ2-6; TRBD1 might be the D (6 bases). The germline V and J ends were trimmed by 5 bases and 0 bases, with 11 bases remaining between them. The CDR3 is made up of 16 amino acids. From germline, CDR1 is MNHEY and CDR2 SVGEGT.